These 18 T cell receptor beta chains were all obtained from the same sample, sequenced in a study of T cells in Graves' hyperthyroidism and ophthalmopathy. Regions amplified from RNA transcripts were the TCR beta CDR3 regions. The HTBI primer set served for first-round RT-PCR of the TCR CDR3. TCRdb re-called the multiplex PCR reads through MiXCR, storing one row per CDR3 protein. The sample records fewer than 550,000 distinct CDR3 sequences, 15% to 18% being singletons. The sequenced material came from blood. These receptors all come from a young woman with Graves' hyperthyroidism.

The table lists this clonotype with many counts. The chain combines TRBV6-8 with TRBJ2-7, with D possibly TRBD1 on 5 matching bases. The V gene lost 6 bases and the J gene lost 5 bases, with 17 bases spanning the gap. The CDR3 loop spans 14 amino acids. The germline CDR1 and CDR2 sequences are MNHGY and SAAAGT. DNA for the CDR3: TGTGCCAGCAGGGAGCTCAGGGCAGGCGACGAGCAGTACTTC. Protein: CASRELRAGDEQYF.

This clonotype has ten or more counts. V and J are TRBV12-3 or TRBV12-4 and TRBJ2-7; 7 nucleotides match TRBD1. CDR3 size: 15 residues. The trim removed 6 bases at V and 0 bases at J, leaving 8 bases unmatched. CDR3 sequence reads: CASSPYRDSSYEQYF. DNA of the CDR3: TGTGCCAGCAGCCCTTACCGGGACAGCTCCTACGAGCAGTACTTC.

This clonotype was detected ten times or more. The chain uses TRBV18 and TRBJ1-1; 9 nucleotides agree with TRBD1. Germline CDR1 reads KGHSH; CDR2 reads LQKENI. Losses at the gene ends were 3 bases for V and 1 base for J; bases not matched to a gene: 6. The CDR3 has 16 amino acids. The CDR3 DNA follows: TGTGCCAGCTCACCCGGACAGGGGCGAGGGAACACTGAAGCTTTCTTT. Protein sequence: CASSPGQGRGNTEAFF.

This clonotype was found many times. The CDR3 is CASSIPQVRNTEAFF. The CDR3 nucleotides read TGTGCCAGTAGTATCCCCCAGGTTCGGAACACTGAAGCTTTCTTT. The chain joins TRBV19 to TRBJ1-1; D gene ambiguous. Germline CDR1 LNHDA, CDR2 SQIVND (reference sequence). Trimming shortened V by 3 bases and J by 1 base, and 12 bases separated the two germline ends. There are 15 residues in the CDR3.

This clonotype has at least ten counts. The genes are TRBV12-3 or TRBV12-4 and TRBJ1-2; D might be TRBD1 (5 bases). The CDR3 contains 13 residues. The ends were cut back, 3 bases at V and 6 bases at J, with 11 bases in the middle. The CDR3 nucleotides read TGTGCCAGCAGTTTCGGGGGAATCAATGGCTACACCTTC. Protein: CASSFGGINGYTF.

This clonotype showed up many times. This chain connects TRBV11-2 to TRBJ2-7, with D maybe TRBD2 (7 bases). Germline V gene lookup returns CDR1 SGHAT and CDR2 FQNNGV. This CDR3 contains 15 residues. The V end lost 5 bases, the J end lost 2 bases, and 16 bases lay between the germline ends. This CDR3 reads CASSPTRGGTYEQYF. CDR3 nucleotides: TGTGCCAGCAGCCCGACTAGGGGGGGGACCTACGAGCAGTACTTC.

J is TRBJ1-2 and V is TRBV27, with a possible D match to TRBD1 (5 bases). CDR1 is MNHEY, CDR2 SMNVEV, per germline (reference sequence). Trimming took 0 bases from V and 4 from J, leaving 15 bases between them. The CDR3 runs to 16 residues. The CDR3 protein is CASSLSLGGVTYGYTF. For the CDR3, the DNA is TGTGCCAGCAGTTTATCGTTGGGGGGGGTTACCTATGGCTACACCTTC.

This clonotype was found many times. V is TRBV7-2 and J is TRBJ2-7, with TRBD2 matching over 14 bases. Germline CDR1 reads SGHTA; CDR2 reads FQGNSA. The CDR3 loop spans 19 amino acids. Trimming cost V 1 base and J 4 bases; bases outside gene matches: 12. The CDR3 here is CASSLDPGVGLAGVYEQYF. CDR3 nucleotides: TGTGCCAGCAGCTTAGACCCCGGTGTGGGACTAGCGGGAGTTTACGAGCAGTACTTC.

Only a few counts were recorded for this clonotype. The CDR3 DNA reads TGCGCCAGCAGCCCGATTATCAGGGAGACCCAGTACTTC. It codes for CASSPIIRETQYF. V gene TRBV4-1 combines with J gene TRBJ2-5; D remains ambiguous. The CDR3 sequence is 13 residues long. The ends were cut back, 4 bases at V and 5 bases at J, with 11 bases in the middle. Per the germline V gene, CDR1 is MGHRA and CDR2 is YSYEKL.

This clonotype has a count of ten or more. CDR3 sequence reads: CSAREGGGHYEQYF. CDR3 bases: TGCAGTGCTAGAGAGGGCGGGGGGCATTACGAGCAGTACTTC. The V call is TRBV20-1, the J call TRBJ2-7; 8 bases align to TRBD2. Looked up from germline, CDR1 is DFQATT and CDR2 is SNEGSKA (reference sequence). V dropped 0 bases and J dropped 4; count of bases not matched to a gene: 5. This CDR3 is built from 14 residues.

There are a few counts of this clonotype. The chain carries TRBV12-3 or TRBV12-4 and TRBJ2-1, with D possibly TRBD2 on 5 matching bases. Trimming took 6 bases from V and 6 from J, leaving 9 bases between them. This CDR3 contains 12 residues. This CDR3 reads CASSSRANEQFF. The CDR3 DNA reads as TGTGCCAGCAGCTCGCGGGCCAATGAGCAGTTCTTC.

In its sample, this clonotype was seen many times. The chain combines TRBV6-1 with TRBJ1-2, with 7 bases fitting TRBD1. J gave up 8 bases and V 4 bases, and 4 bases lay outside the gene matches. The CDR3 is 12 residues long. CDR1 is MNHNS, CDR2 SASEGT, per germline. The CDR3 is CASSAQGVGYTF. The CDR3 DNA sequence: TGTGCCAGCAGTGCTCAGGGGGTCGGCTACACCTTC.

In this sample, this clonotype turned up many times. The chain combines TRBV11-2 with TRBJ2-1; a possible D gene is TRBD2 (6 bases). In germline, CDR1 is SGHAT, CDR2 FQNNGV. Trimming shortened V by 1 base and J by 4 bases, and 8 bases separated the two germline ends. The CDR3 covers 14 residues. CDR3 protein: CASSLVGTYNEQFF. The CDR3 DNA reads TGTGCCAGCAGCTTAGTGGGGACTTACAATGAGCAGTTCTTC.

The J gene is TRBJ2-5, the V gene TRBV4-1; D not resolved. V was cut by 0 bases and J by 6 bases, with 14 bases left in between. CDR1 and CDR2 (germline): MGHRA, YSYEKL. The length of the CDR3 is 15 residues. Here the CDR3 DNA reads TGCGCCAGCAGCCAAGATTTAGTAGGGCAGCAGACCCAGTACTTC. It is translated as CASSQDLVGQQTQYF.

The chain joins TRBV9 to TRBJ1-1; D is ambiguous. Germline CDR1 and CDR2: SGDLS and YYNGEE. V was clipped by 4 bases and J by 1 base, with 14 bases between them. The CDR3 is 15 residues long. The chain's CDR3 is CASSSGRVGNTEAFF. CDR3 bases: TGTGCCAGCAGCTCCGGCCGGGTCGGGAACACTGAAGCTTTCTTT.

This clonotype appeared a few times. This chain joins TRBV7-9 and TRBJ2-1, with D unclear. This CDR3 has 11 amino acids. Germline V gene lookup returns CDR1 SEHNR and CDR2 FQNEAQ (reference sequence). Deletions cut 10 bases from V and 9 bases from J, with 13 bases between. The CDR3 protein is CATQTVGEQFF. The CDR3 DNA is TGTGCCACCCAGACTGTGGGTGAGCAGTTCTTC.

The sample holds many counts of this clonotype. This chain joins TRBV13 and TRBJ2-1; TRBD2 matches at 14 bases. This CDR3 comprises 15 residues. Germline V gene sequence: CDR1 PRHDT, CDR2 FYEKMQ (reference sequence). Trimming cost V 5 bases and J 10 bases; bases outside gene matches: 7. CDR3 DNA: TGTGCCAGCAGCCGATTGGGACTAGCGGGAGCAGAGCAGTTCTTC. Translating gives CASSRLGLAGAEQFF.

The sample holds many counts of this clonotype. The CDR3 DNA is TGTGCCAGCTCCAGCGTCGACTATGGCTACACCTTC. Translating gives CASSSVDYGYTF. The chain employs TRBV12-3 or TRBV12-4 and TRBJ1-2; unclear D gene. The CDR3 loop spans 12 amino acids. The V gene lost 8 bases and the J gene lost 3 bases, with 10 bases spanning the gap.